The rows below give T cell receptor beta chains drawn from one sample of a study of tumor-infiltrating lymphocytes in primary liver carcinoma. TCRdb ran MiXCR on the multiplex PCR reads and lists one entry per CDR3 protein. The profile shows tens of thousands of distinct CDR3 sequences, about two thirds of them singletons. The sequenced material came from liver tumor tissue from sampling region 4. Receptors originate from a woman in her sixties with primary liver carcinoma and hepatitis B virus infection. Both conserved end residues are part of each CDR3. Fields, in order: V gene, J gene, clone size, D gene, CDR3 protein, CDR3 DNA. D genes are given only for firm matches. The size field is filled for only some rows; it gives once, few, many or a size class.

v_call: TRBV20-1; j_call: TRBJ1-6; clone_size: .; d_call: TRBD1; cdr3_aa: CNVPTGPNSPLHF; cdr3_nt: TGCAATGTTCCGACAGGGCCGAATTCACCCCTCCACTTT
v_call: TRBV29-1; j_call: TRBJ2-5; clone_size: .; d_call: TRBD2; cdr3_aa: CSATQGLAAMKESQYF; cdr3_nt: TGCAGCGCTACCCAGGGACTAGCAGCTATGAAAGAGAGCCAGTACTTC
v_call: TRBV28; j_call: TRBJ1-5; clone_size: .; d_call: .; cdr3_aa: CANSLGGRGQPQHF; cdr3_nt: TGTGCCAACAGCCTCGGGGGGCGGGGTCAGCCCCAGCATTTT
v_call: TRBV4-2; j_call: TRBJ2-7; clone_size: .; d_call: TRBD1; cdr3_aa: CVSSQNPTGGYEQYF; cdr3_nt: TGTGTCAGCAGCCAAAATCCGACAGGGGGCTACGAGCAGTACTTC
v_call: TRBV7-6; j_call: TRBJ1-5; clone_size: .; d_call: .; cdr3_aa: CASSFEGAYINQPQHF; cdr3_nt: TGTGCCAGCAGCTTTGAGGGTGCTTATATCAATCAGCCCCAGCATTTT
v_call: TRBV6-5; j_call: TRBJ2-7; clone_size: many; d_call: .; cdr3_aa: CASSLQGGSYEQYF; cdr3_nt: TGTGCCAGCAGTTTACAGGGAGGCTCCTACGAGCAGTACTTC
v_call: TRBV28; j_call: TRBJ1-5; clone_size: few; d_call: .; cdr3_aa: CASCCREAQPQHF; cdr3_nt: TGTGCCAGCTGCTGCAGGGAGGCTCAGCCCCAGCATTTT
v_call: TRBV6-2/TRBV6-3; j_call: TRBJ2-2; clone_size: .; d_call: TRBD2; cdr3_aa: CAIRFGLAGSTGELFF; cdr3_nt: TGTGCCATCAGATTTGGCCTAGCGGGTTCGACCGGGGAGCTGTTTTTT
v_call: TRBV6-5; j_call: TRBJ1-1; clone_size: many; d_call: TRBD1; cdr3_aa: CASSYSRGRGNTEAFF; cdr3_nt: TGTGCCAGCAGTTACTCTAGGGGGCGGGGTAACACTGAAGCTTTCTTT
v_call: TRBV9; j_call: TRBJ2-1; clone_size: .; d_call: .; cdr3_aa: CASSVPAANNEQFF; cdr3_nt: TGTGCCAGCAGCGTCCCGGCTGCAAACAATGAGCAGTTCTTC
v_call: TRBV6-1; j_call: TRBJ2-3; clone_size: .; d_call: .; cdr3_aa: CASRQWGDTDTQYF; cdr3_nt: TGTGCCAGCAGACAATGGGGGGACACAGATACGCAGTATTTT
v_call: TRBV2; j_call: TRBJ2-1; clone_size: .; d_call: TRBD2; cdr3_aa: CASSEDGRGYNEQFF; cdr3_nt: TGTGCCAGCAGTGAAGACGGGAGGGGATACAATGAGCAGTTCTTC
v_call: TRBV11-1; j_call: TRBJ2-1; clone_size: .; d_call: TRBD2; cdr3_aa: CASSPVGLAGYKEQFF; cdr3_nt: TGTGCCAGCAGTCCCGTCGGATTAGCGGGATACAAAGAGCAGTTCTTC
v_call: TRBV11-2; j_call: TRBJ2-7; clone_size: .; d_call: .; cdr3_aa: CASSLEGGGGGKYF; cdr3_nt: TGTGCCAGCAGCTTAGAGGGGGGAGGAGGGGGGAAGTACTTC
v_call: TRBV11-3; j_call: TRBJ2-3; clone_size: .; d_call: .; cdr3_aa: CASSHQTGTDTLYF; cdr3_nt: TGTGCCAGCAGCCATCAGACAGGCACAGATACACTGTATTTT
v_call: TRBV29-1; j_call: TRBJ2-2; clone_size: .; d_call: .; cdr3_aa: CSVVSQNAGELFF; cdr3_nt: TGCAGCGTTGTGAGCCAGAACGCTGGGGAGCTGTTTTTT
v_call: TRBV6-4; j_call: TRBJ2-2; clone_size: many; d_call: TRBD1; cdr3_aa: CASSDAWTGNTGELFF; cdr3_nt: TGTGCCAGCAGTGACGCCTGGACAGGCAACACCGGGGAGCTGTTTTTT
v_call: TRBV7-3; j_call: TRBJ1-1; clone_size: .; d_call: .; cdr3_aa: CASGRDRNTEAFF; cdr3_nt: TGTGCCAGCGGCCGTGACAGAAACACTGAAGCTTTCTTC
v_call: TRBV11-2; j_call: TRBJ2-3; clone_size: many; d_call: TRBD2; cdr3_aa: CASSQGLSTDTQYF; cdr3_nt: TGTGCCAGCAGCCAGGGACTAAGCACAGATACGCAGTATTTT
v_call: TRBV10-2; j_call: TRBJ2-2; clone_size: .; d_call: .; cdr3_aa: CASIRPEGFDTGELFF; cdr3_nt: TGCGCCAGCATTCGACCGGAAGGGTTCGATACCGGGGAGCTGTTTTTT
v_call: TRBV5-4; j_call: TRBJ2-1; clone_size: .; d_call: .; cdr3_aa: CASSPGSSYNEQFF; cdr3_nt: TGTGCCAGCAGCCCTGGCAGCTCCTACAATGAGCAGTTCTTC
v_call: TRBV29-1; j_call: TRBJ1-1; clone_size: .; d_call: .; cdr3_aa: CSVSGVMNSEPFF; cdr3_nt: TGCAGCGTCTCAGGAGTAATGAACAGTGAACCTTTCTTT
v_call: TRBV5-1; j_call: TRBJ1-1; clone_size: many; d_call: .; cdr3_aa: CASSLIGVNTEAFF; cdr3_nt: TGCGCCAGCAGCCTCATCGGGGTGAACACTGAAGCTTTCTTT
v_call: TRBV11-2; j_call: TRBJ2-1; clone_size: .; d_call: .; cdr3_aa: CASSLEEAPGVEQSF; cdr3_nt: TGTGCCAGCAGCCTAGAGGAGGCTCCGGGTGTTGAGCAGTCCTTC
v_call: TRBV4-2; j_call: TRBJ1-1; clone_size: .; d_call: TRBD1; cdr3_aa: CTSSQRQGTLTEALF; cdr3_nt: TGTACCAGCAGCCAGCGACAGGGGACGTTGACTGAAGCTCTCTTT
v_call: TRBV12-3/TRBV12-4; j_call: TRBJ2-2; clone_size: .; d_call: .; cdr3_aa: CASSFPVQTNTGELFF; cdr3_nt: TGTGCCAGCAGTTTTCCGGTGCAAACGAATACCGGGGAGCTGTTTTTT
v_call: TRBV10-3; j_call: TRBJ2-3; clone_size: .; d_call: TRBD2; cdr3_aa: CAKTGTSRSGISTDTQYF; cdr3_nt: TGTGCCAAGACCGGGACTAGCAGGAGCGGTATTAGCACAGATACGCAATATTTT
v_call: TRBV11-2; j_call: TRBJ2-1; clone_size: .; d_call: TRBD2; cdr3_aa: CASSRRLTGGQWDEQFF; cdr3_nt: TGTGCCAGCAGCAGGAGACTAACGGGAGGGCAGTGGGATGAGCAGTTCTTC
v_call: TRBV29-1; j_call: TRBJ1-2; clone_size: many; d_call: TRBD1; cdr3_aa: CSAWDSGQPNYGYTF; cdr3_nt: TGCAGCGCGTGGGACTCGGGACAGCCAAACTATGGCTACACCTTC
v_call: TRBV12-3/TRBV12-4; j_call: TRBJ2-4; clone_size: medium-sized; d_call: .; cdr3_aa: CASSLMENIQYF; cdr3_nt: TGTGCCAGCAGTCTCATGGAAAACATTCAGTACTTC
v_call: TRBV13; j_call: TRBJ2-1; clone_size: few; d_call: TRBD2; cdr3_aa: CASSLNGRVSSYNEQFF; cdr3_nt: TGTGCTAGCAGCCTTAACGGGAGGGTGAGCTCCTACAATGAGCAGTTCTTC
v_call: TRBV6-5; j_call: TRBJ2-2; clone_size: .; d_call: .; cdr3_aa: CASSLGEEPFF; cdr3_nt: TGTGCCAGCAGTCTCGGCGAGGAGCCGTTTTTT
v_call: TRBV14; j_call: TRBJ2-4; clone_size: many; d_call: .; cdr3_aa: CASSPSGAKNIQYF; cdr3_nt: TGTGCCAGCAGCCCATCGGGGGCCAAAAACATTCAGTACTTC
v_call: TRBV6-2/TRBV6-3; j_call: TRBJ2-7; clone_size: .; d_call: TRBD2; cdr3_aa: CASSYSILSGKVTYEQYF; cdr3_nt: TGTGCCAGCAGTTACTCAATTTTGAGCGGGAAAGTCACGTACGAGCAATACTTC
v_call: TRBV29-1; j_call: TRBJ2-1; clone_size: .; d_call: .; cdr3_aa: CRLSTVVSYNEQFF; cdr3_nt: TGCAGGTTAAGTACAGTGGTGTCCTACAATGAGCAGTTCTTC
v_call: TRBV4-2; j_call: TRBJ2-1; clone_size: .; d_call: TRBD2; cdr3_aa: CASSQDRASGLGEQFF; cdr3_nt: TGTGCCAGCAGCCAAGATAGGGCTAGCGGGTTGGGTGAGCAGTTTTTC
v_call: TRBV29-1; j_call: TRBJ2-5; clone_size: .; d_call: TRBD1; cdr3_aa: CSMKGGTGDQETQYF; cdr3_nt: TGCAGCATGAAAGGGGGGACAGGCGACCAAGAGACCCAGTACTTC
v_call: TRBV24-1; j_call: TRBJ2-2; clone_size: .; d_call: .; cdr3_aa: CATSPATTSPGELFF; cdr3_nt: TGTGCCACCAGTCCGGCAACAACTAGCCCCGGGGAGCTGTTTTTT
v_call: TRBV11-2; j_call: TRBJ2-1; clone_size: .; d_call: TRBD1; cdr3_aa: CANSITHGQWYRGEQFF; cdr3_nt: TGTGCCAACAGCATAACCCACGGACAGTGGTACAGGGGTGAGCAGTTCTTC
v_call: TRBV6-2/TRBV6-3; j_call: TRBJ1-1; clone_size: .; d_call: .; cdr3_aa: CASSDGLGSYAEAFF; cdr3_nt: TGTGCCAGCAGTGACGGACTGGGGTCGTACGCTGAAGCTTTCTTT
v_call: TRBV13; j_call: TRBJ2-1; clone_size: .; d_call: TRBD2; cdr3_aa: CANSLVVAGAGRSEQFF; cdr3_nt: TGTGCCAACAGCTTAGTGGTTGCGGGAGCAGGCAGGTCAGAGCAGTTCTTC
v_call: TRBV4-1; j_call: TRBJ1-2; clone_size: .; d_call: TRBD1; cdr3_aa: CASSTGQGGCGYTF; cdr3_nt: TGCGCCAGCAGCACGGGACAGGGGGGCTGTGGTTACACCTTC
v_call: TRBV20-1; j_call: TRBJ2-1; clone_size: .; d_call: TRBD2; cdr3_aa: CSAPGLADYNEQFF; cdr3_nt: TGCAGTGCTCCGGGACTAGCGGATTACAATGAGCAGTTCTTC
v_call: TRBV29-1; j_call: TRBJ1-1; clone_size: .; d_call: TRBD1; cdr3_aa: CSVGPRQGLNTEAFF; cdr3_nt: TGCAGTGTTGGCCCGAGACAGGGCCTGAACACTGAAGCTTTCTTT
v_call: TRBV11-3; j_call: TRBJ2-2; clone_size: .; d_call: TRBD2; cdr3_aa: CATSAGGTGELFF; cdr3_nt: TGTGCTACCTCAGCGGGAGGCACCGGGGAGCTGTTTTTT
v_call: TRBV28; j_call: TRBJ2-3; clone_size: many; d_call: TRBD2; cdr3_aa: CASSTRLAGGVGTDTQYF; cdr3_nt: TGTGCCAGCAGTACCCGACTAGCGGGAGGGGTGGGCACAGATACGCAGTATTTT
v_call: TRBV6-1; j_call: TRBJ2-1; clone_size: .; d_call: TRBD2; cdr3_aa: CASSKGLAEYNEQFF; cdr3_nt: TGTGCCAGCAGTAAGGGACTAGCCGAGTATAATGAGCAGTTCTTC
v_call: TRBV12-3/TRBV12-4; j_call: TRBJ2-3; clone_size: .; d_call: .; cdr3_aa: CANSLDFGMTDTQYF; cdr3_nt: TGTGCCAACAGTTTAGATTTCGGGATGACAGATACGCAGTATTTT
v_call: TRBV20-1; j_call: TRBJ1-5; clone_size: .; d_call: .; cdr3_aa: CSALQGQAVNQPQHF; cdr3_nt: TGCAGTGCCCTCCAGGGGCAGGCCGTCAATCAGCCCCAGCATTTT
v_call: TRBV13; j_call: TRBJ2-1; clone_size: .; d_call: .; cdr3_aa: CTSSLGTNGNNEQFF; cdr3_nt: TGCACCAGCAGCTTAGGTACCAACGGAAACAATGAGCAGTTCTTC
v_call: TRBV11-3; j_call: TRBJ2-1; clone_size: .; d_call: .; cdr3_aa: CASSLVTSGKTELFF; cdr3_nt: TGTGCCAGCAGCTTAGTTACTAGTGGGAAAACAGAGCTGTTCTTC
v_call: TRBV7-8; j_call: TRBJ2-3; clone_size: .; d_call: .; cdr3_aa: CTSSLACGTDTQYF; cdr3_nt: TGTACCAGCAGCTTAGCCTGTGGCACAGATACGCAGTATTTT
v_call: TRBV21-1; j_call: TRBJ1-5; clone_size: .; d_call: .; cdr3_aa: CACNKDGRLIYQPQHF; cdr3_nt: TGTGCCTGCAACAAAGACGGGAGACTAATTTATCAGCCCCAGCATTTT
v_call: TRBV7-8; j_call: TRBJ2-4; clone_size: .; d_call: TRBD2; cdr3_aa: CASSLLDGRAENIQHF; cdr3_nt: TGTGCCAGCAGCTTATTGGACGGGAGGGCCGAGAACATTCAGCACTTC
v_call: TRBV12-3/TRBV12-4; j_call: TRBJ1-2; clone_size: .; d_call: .; cdr3_aa: CASITDRNYGYTF; cdr3_nt: TGTGCCAGCATTACTGATAGGAATTATGGCTACACCTTC
v_call: TRBV29-1; j_call: TRBJ2-3; clone_size: .; d_call: TRBD2; cdr3_aa: CSVGGDTDTQYF; cdr3_nt: TGCAGCGTCGGGGGGGACACAGATACGCAGTATTTT
v_call: TRBV6-2/TRBV6-3; j_call: TRBJ2-7; clone_size: .; d_call: TRBD2; cdr3_aa: CASSHREVSYEQYF; cdr3_nt: TGTGCCAGCAGTCACCGGGAGGTGTCATACGAGCAGTACTTC